The rows below give T cell receptor beta chains drawn from one sample of a study of neoadjuvant anti-PD-1 for oral cavity cancer. Sequencing was performed with immunoSEQ multiplex PCR; in TCRdb, only in-frame clones are kept and a portion is missing. The sample lists about 16,000 clones; around two thirds were seen once. The source was PBMCs, collected before nivolumab (anti-PD-1) treatment. The receptor set was obtained from a person aged 35-80 years with oral cavity squamous cell carcinoma. Both conserved end residues are part of each CDR3. D genes are given only for firm matches. Expanded clones are given a class, and other clones once, few, many or no size at all.

clone size: -
V gene: TRBV2
J gene: TRBJ1-5
D gene: TRBD1
CDR3 DNA: TGTGCCAGCAGTGCGGGACAGCTCAATCAGCCCCAGCATTTT
CDR3 protein: CASSAGQLNQPQHF

clone size: few
V gene: TRBV30
J gene: TRBJ1-1
D gene: -
CDR3 DNA: TGTGCCTGGAGTTGGGACGGGAGTGGTACTGAAGCTTTCTTT
CDR3 protein: CAWSWDGSGTEAFF

clone size: once
V gene: TRBV6-5
J gene: TRBJ1-2
D gene: -
CDR3 DNA: TGTGCCAGCAGTTCTCTCAGGGAAGCTAACTATGGCTACACCTTC
CDR3 protein: CASSSLREANYGYTF

clone size: -
V gene: TRBV29-1
J gene: TRBJ2-7
D gene: -
CDR3 DNA: TGCAGCGCTAGGGGGACTGCCGTCGACGAGCAGTACTTC
CDR3 protein: CSARGTAVDEQYF

clone size: -
V gene: TRBV6-5
J gene: TRBJ1-1
D gene: -
CDR3 DNA: TGTGCCAGCAGTTACGACCGGGTTAGAAACACTGAAGCTTTCTTT
CDR3 protein: CASSYDRVRNTEAFF

clone size: -
V gene: TRBV29-1
J gene: TRBJ2-1
D gene: TRBD2
CDR3 DNA: TGCAGCGAGGCCCGAGCGGGACGCTACAATGAGCAGTTCTTC
CDR3 protein: CSEARAGRYNEQFF

clone size: -
V gene: TRBV6-1
J gene: TRBJ2-2
D gene: TRBD2
CDR3 DNA: TGTGCCAGCAGTGAATTGGTCGGTGGGACTAGCTCCTCCGGGGAGCTGTTTTTT
CDR3 protein: CASSELVGGTSSSGELFF

clone size: -
V gene: TRBV9
J gene: TRBJ2-7
D gene: -
CDR3 DNA: TGTGCCAGCAGCGCCGGGAGTACCAACGAGCAGTACTTC
CDR3 protein: CASSAGSTNEQYF

clone size: -
V gene: TRBV10-1
J gene: TRBJ2-2
D gene: TRBD1
CDR3 DNA: TGCGCCCCACCTGTGACGGACAGGGAAAGTTCCGCGAACACCGGGGAGCTGTTTTTT
CDR3 protein: CAPPVTDRESSANTGELFF

clone size: -
V gene: TRBV27
J gene: TRBJ2-6
D gene: TRBD1
CDR3 DNA: TGTGCCACGGGACAGGCAATCTCTGGGGCCAACGTCCTGACTTTC
CDR3 protein: CATGQAISGANVLTF

clone size: once
V gene: TRBV4-1
J gene: TRBJ2-5
D gene: TRBD2
CDR3 DNA: TGCGCCAGCAGCCAAGGGACTAGCGGGACCGAGACCCAGTACTTC
CDR3 protein: CASSQGTSGTETQYF

clone size: few
V gene: TRBV5-4
J gene: TRBJ2-3
D gene: TRBD2
CDR3 DNA: TGTGCCAGCAGCTCCGGACTAGCGGGAAGTACAGATACGCAGTATTTT
CDR3 protein: CASSSGLAGSTDTQYF

clone size: -
V gene: TRBV9
J gene: TRBJ2-1
D gene: TRBD2
CDR3 DNA: TGTGCCAGCAGCGTAGCCGGCGGGAGAGAAGGGAATGAGCAGTTCTTC
CDR3 protein: CASSVAGGREGNEQFF

clone size: -
V gene: TRBV2
J gene: TRBJ2-1
D gene: TRBD2
CDR3 DNA: TGTGCCAGCAGTGTGACTAGCGGGAACTACAATGAGCAGTTCTTC
CDR3 protein: CASSVTSGNYNEQFF

clone size: few
V gene: TRBV5-5
J gene: TRBJ1-2
D gene: TRBD1
CDR3 DNA: TGTGCCAGCAGCTTGGTAACAGGGGGACAATATGGCTACACCTTC
CDR3 protein: CASSLVTGGQYGYTF

clone size: few
V gene: TRBV19
J gene: TRBJ1-2
D gene: TRBD1
CDR3 DNA: TGTGCCAGTAGGACTGGACAGGGGAACTATGGCTACACCTTC
CDR3 protein: CASRTGQGNYGYTF

clone size: few
V gene: TRBV29-1
J gene: TRBJ1-1
D gene: TRBD1
CDR3 DNA: TGCAGCGCCACAGGGGCCGTGATGAACACTGAAGCTTTCTTT
CDR3 protein: CSATGAVMNTEAFF

clone size: -
V gene: TRBV12-5
J gene: TRBJ2-1
D gene: -
CDR3 DNA: TGTGCTAGTGGTTTGGATCCACGACCCGAACACAATGAGCAGTTCTTC
CDR3 protein: CASGLDPRPEHNEQFF

clone size: -
V gene: TRBV9
J gene: TRBJ1-5
D gene: -
CDR3 DNA: TGTGCCAGCAGCGTGAAGCCCCAGCATTTT
CDR3 protein: CASSVKPQHF

clone size: -
V gene: TRBV6-6
J gene: TRBJ2-1
D gene: -
CDR3 DNA: TGTGCCAGCGCCGGGAGTAATTCCTACAATGAGCAGTTCTTC
CDR3 protein: CASAGSNSYNEQFF

clone size: -
V gene: TRBV7-9
J gene: TRBJ1-2
D gene: TRBD1
CDR3 DNA: TGTGCCAGCAGCTCGGGACAGGGGGCTGACTATGGCTACACCTTC
CDR3 protein: CASSSGQGADYGYTF

clone size: -
V gene: TRBV6-1
J gene: TRBJ2-5
D gene: -
CDR3 DNA: TGTGCCAGCAGTGAATCCTGGGAGACCCAGTACTTC
CDR3 protein: CASSESWETQYF

clone size: -
V gene: TRBV11-3
J gene: TRBJ1-1
D gene: -
CDR3 DNA: TGTGCCAGCAGCTTAGTGGGGGGTAGCCAAGCTTTCTTT
CDR3 protein: CASSLVGGSQAFF

clone size: -
V gene: TRBV5-4
J gene: TRBJ2-7
D gene: TRBD2
CDR3 DNA: TGTGCCAGCAGCTTGGCAGCCCTAGCGGGCCACGAGCAGTACTTC
CDR3 protein: CASSLAALAGHEQYF

clone size: -
V gene: TRBV10-1
J gene: TRBJ2-3
D gene: TRBD2
CDR3 DNA: TGCGCCAGCAGTGAGGGGAAACCGGGACTAGCCCCGTCCGGTACGCAGTATTTT
CDR3 protein: CASSEGKPGLAPSGTQYF

clone size: -
V gene: TRBV11-2
J gene: TRBJ2-2
D gene: -
CDR3 DNA: TGTGCCAGCAGCCAAGGATCTAACCCCGGGGAGCTGTTTTTT
CDR3 protein: CASSQGSNPGELFF

clone size: few
V gene: TRBV28
J gene: TRBJ2-2
D gene: TRBD1
CDR3 DNA: TGTGCCAGCCTCCAGGGACAGGGGGTAATCGGGGAGCTGTTTTTT
CDR3 protein: CASLQGQGVIGELFF

clone size: -
V gene: TRBV7-3
J gene: TRBJ2-6
D gene: -
CDR3 DNA: TGTGCCACTAAACTCGGCTCTGGGGCCAACGTCCTGACTTTC
CDR3 protein: CATKLGSGANVLTF

clone size: -
V gene: TRBV10-2
J gene: TRBJ2-2
D gene: -
CDR3 DNA: TGCGCCAGCAGTGATGCCGGGGAGCTGTTTTTT
CDR3 protein: CASSDAGELFF

clone size: -
V gene: TRBV29-1
J gene: TRBJ2-5
D gene: -
CDR3 DNA: TGCAGCGTTGAAATGGAGGCCGGGGAGACCCAGTACTTC
CDR3 protein: CSVEMEAGETQYF

clone size: -
V gene: TRBV19
J gene: TRBJ1-2
D gene: TRBD1
CDR3 DNA: TGTGCCAGTGGAGACAGGGTGCAGGATGGCTACACCTTC
CDR3 protein: CASGDRVQDGYTF

clone size: few
V gene: TRBV10-2
J gene: TRBJ2-1
D gene: TRBD2
CDR3 DNA: TGCGCCAGCGGAGGACTAGCGACCTACAATGAGCAGTTCTTC
CDR3 protein: CASGGLATYNEQFF

clone size: -
V gene: TRBV5-1
J gene: TRBJ2-1
D gene: TRBD1
CDR3 DNA: TGCGCCAGCAGCCGACAGGGGGGAATTGACAATGAGCAGTTCTTC
CDR3 protein: CASSRQGGIDNEQFF

clone size: -
V gene: TRBV10-2
J gene: TRBJ2-6
D gene: -
CDR3 DNA: TGCGCCACCATCCACCAGGGCGACTCTGGGGCCAACGTCCTGACTTTC
CDR3 protein: CATIHQGDSGANVLTF

clone size: -
V gene: TRBV11-3
J gene: TRBJ2-5
D gene: -
CDR3 DNA: TGTGCCAGCAGCTTAGGGCGTGGGATGAAGGAGACCCAGTACTTC
CDR3 protein: CASSLGRGMKETQYF

clone size: -
V gene: TRBV27
J gene: TRBJ1-5
D gene: -
CDR3 DNA: TGTGCCAGCAGTCCGAGTCAACCTAGCAATCAGCCCCAGCATTTT
CDR3 protein: CASSPSQPSNQPQHF

clone size: few
V gene: TRBV19
J gene: TRBJ2-5
D gene: TRBD2
CDR3 DNA: TGTGCCAGTAGCCTGGGAGGACTAGCAATAGAGACCCAGTACTTC
CDR3 protein: CASSLGGLAIETQYF

clone size: -
V gene: TRBV5-8
J gene: TRBJ2-2
D gene: -
CDR3 DNA: TGTGCCAGCAGCTTGGGGCAGGCTTACACCGGGGAGCTGTTTTTT
CDR3 protein: CASSLGQAYTGELFF

clone size: -
V gene: TRBV6-4
J gene: TRBJ1-5
D gene: -
CDR3 DNA: TGTGCCAGCAGTGACAGCCCAGGAAATCAGCCCCAGCATTTT
CDR3 protein: CASSDSPGNQPQHF

clone size: -
V gene: TRBV4-2
J gene: TRBJ2-1
D gene: -
CDR3 DNA: TGTGCCAGCAGCCGGAACGCATACAATGAGCAGTTCTTC
CDR3 protein: CASSRNAYNEQFF

clone size: -
V gene: TRBV5-4
J gene: TRBJ2-1
D gene: -
CDR3 DNA: TGTGCCAGCAGCTCCCCCGGGACTTGGAATGAGCAGTTCTTC
CDR3 protein: CASSSPGTWNEQFF

clone size: once
V gene: TRBV6-5
J gene: TRBJ1-5
D gene: -
CDR3 DNA: TGTGCCAGCAGTTACCTCCAGGGGCGTCAGCCCCAGCATTTT
CDR3 protein: CASSYLQGRQPQHF

clone size: few
V gene: TRBV25-1
J gene: TRBJ2-5
D gene: -
CDR3 DNA: TGTGCCAGCAGTTCCATGACGGAAGGGACGGGGGAGACCCAGTACTTC
CDR3 protein: CASSSMTEGTGETQYF

clone size: -
V gene: TRBV2
J gene: TRBJ1-3
D gene: -
CDR3 DNA: TGTGCCGGCAGTCTTGGGGGCAGCCGCTCTGGAAACACCATATATTTT
CDR3 protein: CAGSLGGSRSGNTIYF

clone size: -
V gene: TRBV29-1
J gene: TRBJ2-3
D gene: -
CDR3 DNA: TGCAGCGTTGAGGGGGGAACAGATACGCAGTATTTT
CDR3 protein: CSVEGGTDTQYF

clone size: -
V gene: TRBV2
J gene: TRBJ2-1
D gene: TRBD1
CDR3 DNA: TGTGCCAGCAGTGGGGGACAGGGGGAAAACAATGAGCAGTTCTTC
CDR3 protein: CASSGGQGENNEQFF

clone size: once
V gene: TRBV19
J gene: TRBJ2-2
D gene: -
CDR3 DNA: TGTGCCAGTAGTTATTCACAGACAGGAAAGAACACCGGGGAGCTGTTTTTT
CDR3 protein: CASSYSQTGKNTGELFF

clone size: few
V gene: TRBV5-1
J gene: TRBJ1-3
D gene: -
CDR3 DNA: TGCGCCAGCAGCTTGGCCCCGGAGGGAACTGGAAACACCATATATTTT
CDR3 protein: CASSLAPEGTGNTIYF

clone size: few
V gene: TRBV6-1
J gene: TRBJ2-7
D gene: TRBD1
CDR3 DNA: TGTGCCAGCAGTGAAGCGCCGGGACAGACCTACGAGCAGTACTTC
CDR3 protein: CASSEAPGQTYEQYF

clone size: -
V gene: TRBV10-3
J gene: TRBJ2-7
D gene: -
CDR3 DNA: TGTGCCATCAGTGGGGGACAACCCTACGAGCAGTACTTC
CDR3 protein: CAISGGQPYEQYF

clone size: -
V gene: TRBV15
J gene: TRBJ2-7
D gene: -
CDR3 DNA: TGTGCCACCAGCAGAGATCGCATAAACTACGAGCAGTACTTC
CDR3 protein: CATSRDRINYEQYF